A single sample is the source of the 5 T cell receptor beta chains below, sequenced in a study of blood T cell repertoires in COVID-19. The data were produced by immunoSEQ multiplex PCR, yet TCRdb's version contains in-frame clones alone and is incomplete. The sample has 40,000 to 55,000 clones; 90% are singletons. Material: peripheral blood. The receptor source for this set is a human donor in a cohort sampled during active COVID-19.

The rearrangement uses TRBV10-3 and TRBJ2-7, with 11 bases aligning to TRBD1. After removal of 2 bases from V and 3 bases from J, the junction contained 3 bases not matched to a gene. The CDR3 runs 15 residues. Germline V gene sequence: CDR1 ENHRY, CDR2 SYGVKD. CDR3 sequence: CAISEPGQGGYEQYF. The CDR3 nucleotides read TGTGCCATCAGTGAGCCGGGACAGGGGGGCTACGAGCAGTACTTC.

The CDR3 coding sequence is TGTGCCTGGGCTGGGGGCAATTTCAACGAGCAGTACTTC. It codes for CAWAGGNFNEQYF. The chain is built from TRBV30 and TRBJ2-7; tentative D call: TRBD1 (6 bases). CDR1 GTSNPN and CDR2 SVGIG come from the germline V gene (reference sequence). The CDR3 length is 13 residues. V lost 5 bases, J lost 5 bases, and 16 bases lay in between.

The chain combines TRBV7-2 with TRBJ2-5; 7 bases are a match to TRBD1. The CDR3 is 12 residues long. Germline-derived CDR1 and CDR2 are SGHTA and FQGNSA. V shed 5 bases and J 4 bases; nucleotides not matched to a gene: 1. CDR3 loop: CASSRDRETQYF. CDR3 DNA sequence: TGTGCCAGCAGCCGGGACAGAGAGACCCAGTACTTC. Complete variable domain (other parts from reference TRBV7-2 and TRBJ2-5): GAGVSQSPSNKVTEKGKDVELRCDPISGHTALYWYRQSLGQGLEFLIYFQGNSAPDKSGLPSDRFSAERTGGSVSTLTIQRTQQEDSAVYLCASSRDRETQYFGPGTRLLVL.

The chain has TRBV28 and TRBJ2-5, with D uncertain. The length of the CDR3 is 13 residues. Trimming stripped 3 bases from V and 1 base from J, with 6 bases between. The V gene's germline CDR1 is MDHEN and CDR2 SYDVKM. In nucleotides, the CDR3 is TGTGCCAGCAGTTTTCCCAGCCAAGAGACCCAGTACTTC. Encoded protein: CASSFPSQETQYF.

The genes are TRBV5-1 and TRBJ1-1; D perhaps matches TRBD1 (5 bases). Trimming removed 5 bases from V and 0 bases from J, with 14 bases in between. Per germline, CDR1 SGHRS and CDR2 YFSETQ. This CDR3 has 15 amino acids. The CDR3 DNA is TGCGCCAGCAGTCTAGCGAGGGGAGTGAACACTGAAGCTTTCTTT. It translates to CASSLARGVNTEAFF.